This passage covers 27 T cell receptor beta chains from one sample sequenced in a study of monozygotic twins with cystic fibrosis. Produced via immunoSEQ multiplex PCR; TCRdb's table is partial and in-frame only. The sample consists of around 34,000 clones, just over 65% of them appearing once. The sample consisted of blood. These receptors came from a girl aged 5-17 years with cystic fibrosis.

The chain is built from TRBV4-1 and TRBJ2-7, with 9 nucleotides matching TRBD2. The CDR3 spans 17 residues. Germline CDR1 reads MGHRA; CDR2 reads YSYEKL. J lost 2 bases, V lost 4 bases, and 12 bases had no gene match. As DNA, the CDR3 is TGCGCCAGCAGCCTAACAATGGGGCGGGAGGGCCCCTACGAGCAGTACGTC. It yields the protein CASSLTMGREGPYEQYV.

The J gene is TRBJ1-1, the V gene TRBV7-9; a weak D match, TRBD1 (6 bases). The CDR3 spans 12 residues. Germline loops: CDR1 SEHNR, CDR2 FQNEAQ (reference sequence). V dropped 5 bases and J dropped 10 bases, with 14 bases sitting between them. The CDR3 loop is CASSPVGGSAFF. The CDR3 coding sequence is TGTGCCAGCAGCCCAGTCGGGGGCTCAGCTTTCTTT.

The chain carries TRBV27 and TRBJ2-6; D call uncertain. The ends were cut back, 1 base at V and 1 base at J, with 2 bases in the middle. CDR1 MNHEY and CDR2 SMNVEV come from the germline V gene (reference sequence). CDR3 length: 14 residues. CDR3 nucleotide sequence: TGTGCCAGCAGTTTATGGTCTGGGGCCAACGTCCTGACTTTC. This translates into CASSLWSGANVLTF.

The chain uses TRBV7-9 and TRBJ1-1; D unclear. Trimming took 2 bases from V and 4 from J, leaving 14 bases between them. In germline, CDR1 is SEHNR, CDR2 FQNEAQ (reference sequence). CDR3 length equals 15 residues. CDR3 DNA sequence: TGTGCCAGCAGCTTAAAGACCGGGAGGGCCACTGAAGCTTTCTTT. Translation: CASSLKTGRATEAFF.

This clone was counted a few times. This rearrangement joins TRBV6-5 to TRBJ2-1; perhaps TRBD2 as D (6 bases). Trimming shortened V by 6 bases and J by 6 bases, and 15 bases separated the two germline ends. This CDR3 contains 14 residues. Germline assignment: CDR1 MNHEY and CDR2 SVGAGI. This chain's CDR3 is CASSLSGLLNEQFF. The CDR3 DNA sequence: TGTGCCAGCAGCCTATCGGGACTCCTCAATGAGCAGTTCTTC.

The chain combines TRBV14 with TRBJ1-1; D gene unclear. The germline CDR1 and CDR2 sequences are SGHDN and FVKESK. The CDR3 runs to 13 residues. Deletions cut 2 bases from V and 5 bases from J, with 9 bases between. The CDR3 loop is CASSQLAQTEAFF. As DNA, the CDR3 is TGTGCCAGCAGCCAATTGGCGCAGACTGAAGCTTTCTTT.

CDR3 DNA: TGTGCCAGCAGCTTGGATAGTCGGGTGGGAGTTCAAGAGACCCAGTACTTC. Its translation: CASSLDSRVGVQETQYF. The V gene is TRBV5-6, the J gene TRBJ2-5, with D perhaps matching TRBD2 (5 bases). V was pared by 0 bases and J by 2 bases, with 17 bases between. The germline V gene encodes CDR1 SGHDT and CDR2 YYEEEE. The CDR3 is 17 amino acids. The full variable domain, with the rest looked up from reference TRBV5-6 and TRBJ2-5, is DAGVTQSPTHLIKTRGQQVTLRCSPKSGHDTVSWYQQALGQGPQFIFQYYEEEERQRGNFPDRFSGHQFPNYSSELNVNALLLGDSALYLCASSLDSRVGVQETQYFGPGTRLLVL.

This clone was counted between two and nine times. DNA of the CDR3: TGTGCCAGCAGTAAAGGACCGTATCTGGCGGGCTACACCTTC. It encodes CASSKGPYLAGYTF. This chain links TRBV27 with TRBJ1-2; D gene uncertain. Looked up from germline, CDR1 is MNHEY and CDR2 is SMNVEV (reference sequence). Deletions cut 5 bases from V and 8 bases from J, with 18 bases between. The CDR3 totals 14 residues.

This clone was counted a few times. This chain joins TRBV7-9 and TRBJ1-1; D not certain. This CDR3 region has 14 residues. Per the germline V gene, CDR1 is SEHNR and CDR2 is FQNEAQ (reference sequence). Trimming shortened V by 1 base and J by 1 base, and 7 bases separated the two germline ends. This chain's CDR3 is CASSLDPGNTEAFF. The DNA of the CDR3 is TGTGCCAGCAGCTTAGACCCGGGGAACACTGAAGCTTTCTTT.

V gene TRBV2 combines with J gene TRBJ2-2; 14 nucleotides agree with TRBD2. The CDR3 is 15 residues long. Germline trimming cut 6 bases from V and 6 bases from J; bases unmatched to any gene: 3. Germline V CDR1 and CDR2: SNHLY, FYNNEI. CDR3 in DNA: TGTGCCAGCAGAGAGGGACTAGCGGGAGCCGGGGAGCTGTTTTTT. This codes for CASREGLAGAGELFF. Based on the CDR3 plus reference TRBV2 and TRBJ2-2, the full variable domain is EPEVTQTPSHQVTQMGQEVILRCVPISNHLYFYWYRQILGQKVEFLVSFYNNEISEKSEIFDDQFSVERPDGSNFTLKIRSTKLEDSAMYFCASREGLAGAGELFFGEGSRLTVL.

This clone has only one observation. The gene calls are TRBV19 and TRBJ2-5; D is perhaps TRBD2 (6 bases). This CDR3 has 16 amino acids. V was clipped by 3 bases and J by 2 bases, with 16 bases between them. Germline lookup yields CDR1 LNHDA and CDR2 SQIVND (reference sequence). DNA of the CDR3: TGTGCCAGTAGTATCTTCGTCGGACTACCACAAGAGACCCAGTACTTC. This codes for CASSIFVGLPQETQYF. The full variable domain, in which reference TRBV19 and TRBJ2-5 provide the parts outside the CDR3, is DGGITQSPKYLFRKEGQNVTLSCEQNLNHDAMYWYRQDPGQGLRLIYYSQIVNDFQKGDIAEGYSVSREKKESFPLTVTSAQKNPTAFYLCASSIFVGLPQETQYFGPGTRLLVL.

In DNA, the CDR3 is TGTGCCAGCAGCGTAGGGTGGGGAATCAACACTGAAGCTTTCTTT. Its translation: CASSVGWGINTEAFF. This chain uses TRBV9 with TRBJ1-1; D remains ambiguous. Trimming shortened V by 0 bases and J by 2 bases, and 11 bases separated the two germline ends. CDR1 and CDR2 from the germline V gene are SGDLS and YYNGEE. The CDR3 runs to 15 residues.

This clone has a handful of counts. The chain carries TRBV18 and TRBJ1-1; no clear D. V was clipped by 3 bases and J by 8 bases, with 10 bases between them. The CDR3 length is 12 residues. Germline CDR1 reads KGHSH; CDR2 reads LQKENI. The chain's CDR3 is CASSPREREAFF. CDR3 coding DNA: TGTGCCAGCTCACCCCGGGAGAGGGAAGCTTTCTTT.

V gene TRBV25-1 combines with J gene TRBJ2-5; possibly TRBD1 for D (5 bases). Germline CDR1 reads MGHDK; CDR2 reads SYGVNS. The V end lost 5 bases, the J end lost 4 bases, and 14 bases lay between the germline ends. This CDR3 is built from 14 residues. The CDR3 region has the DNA TGTGCCAGCAGTAATCAGGGTCCTGTAGAGACCCAGTACTTC. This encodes CASSNQGPVETQYF.

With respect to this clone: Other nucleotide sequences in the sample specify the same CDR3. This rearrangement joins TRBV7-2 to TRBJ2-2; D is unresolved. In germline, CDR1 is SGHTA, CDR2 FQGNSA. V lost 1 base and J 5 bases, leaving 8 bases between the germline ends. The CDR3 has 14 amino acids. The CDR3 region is CASSLGDSTGELFF. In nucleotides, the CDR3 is TGTGCCAGCAGCTTAGGCGATTCAACCGGGGAGCTGTTTTTT.

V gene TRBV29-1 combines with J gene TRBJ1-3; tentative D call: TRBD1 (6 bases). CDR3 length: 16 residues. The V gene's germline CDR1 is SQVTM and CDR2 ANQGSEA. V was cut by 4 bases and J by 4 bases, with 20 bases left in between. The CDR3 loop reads CSVAPEIQGGGNTIYF. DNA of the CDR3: TGCAGCGTTGCGCCGGAGATACAGGGAGGAGGAAACACCATATATTTT.

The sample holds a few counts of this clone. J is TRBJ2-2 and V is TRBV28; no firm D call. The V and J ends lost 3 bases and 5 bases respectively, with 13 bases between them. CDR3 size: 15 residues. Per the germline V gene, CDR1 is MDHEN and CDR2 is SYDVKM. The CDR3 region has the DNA TGTGCCAGCAGTTTTGGCCACGTGCGGACCGGGGAGCTGTTTTTT. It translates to CASSFGHVRTGELFF.

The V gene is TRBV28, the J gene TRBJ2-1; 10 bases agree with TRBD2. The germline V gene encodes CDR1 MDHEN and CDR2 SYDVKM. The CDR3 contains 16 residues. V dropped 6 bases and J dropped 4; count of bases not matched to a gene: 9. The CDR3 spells CASRFITSGTYNEQFF. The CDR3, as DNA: TGTGCCAGCAGATTCATCACTAGCGGGACATACAATGAGCAGTTCTTC.

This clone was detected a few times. The CDR3 nucleotides are TGTGCCAGCAGTCGGATCCTCCGGGACACACCCTACGAGCAGTACTTC. Translating gives CASSRILRDTPYEQYF. The rearrangement joins TRBV28 to TRBJ2-7; tentative D call: TRBD1 (6 bases). V lost 5 bases and J 2 bases, leaving 19 bases between the germline ends. This CDR3 has 16 residues. From germline, CDR1 is MDHEN and CDR2 SYDVKM.

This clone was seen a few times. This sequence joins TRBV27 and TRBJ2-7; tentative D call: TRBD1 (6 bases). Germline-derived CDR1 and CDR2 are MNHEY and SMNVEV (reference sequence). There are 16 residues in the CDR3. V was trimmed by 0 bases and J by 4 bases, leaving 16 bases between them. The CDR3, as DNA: TGTGCCAGCAGTTTATCGAAAGGAGCAGGGGCTTACGAGCAGTACTTC. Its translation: CASSLSKGAGAYEQYF.

Here the CDR3 DNA reads TGCAGCGTTGGGGAGATCTTGAACACTGAAGCTTTCTTT. Its protein is CSVGEILNTEAFF. This chain links TRBV29-1 with TRBJ1-1; the D is unclear. V was cut by 4 bases and J by 0 bases, with 9 bases left in between. The CDR3 is made up of 13 amino acids. Germline V gives CDR1 SQVTM, CDR2 ANQGSEA.

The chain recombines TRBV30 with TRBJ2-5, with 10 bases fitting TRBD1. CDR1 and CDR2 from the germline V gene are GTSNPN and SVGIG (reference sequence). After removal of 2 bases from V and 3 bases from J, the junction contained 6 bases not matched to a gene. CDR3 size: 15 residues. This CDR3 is CAWSQGTGEEETQYF. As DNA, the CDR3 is TGTGCCTGGAGTCAGGGGACAGGGGAAGAAGAGACCCAGTACTTC.

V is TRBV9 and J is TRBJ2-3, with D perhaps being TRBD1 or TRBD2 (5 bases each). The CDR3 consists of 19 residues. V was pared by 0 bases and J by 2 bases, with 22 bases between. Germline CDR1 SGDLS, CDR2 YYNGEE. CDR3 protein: CASSVGGWAAGLITDTQYF. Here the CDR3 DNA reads TGTGCCAGCAGCGTAGGGGGGTGGGCTGCTGGGTTGATCACAGATACGCAGTATTTT.

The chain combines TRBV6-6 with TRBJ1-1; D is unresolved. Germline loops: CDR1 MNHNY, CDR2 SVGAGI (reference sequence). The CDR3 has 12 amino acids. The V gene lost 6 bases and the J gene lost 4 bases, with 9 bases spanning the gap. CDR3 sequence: CASSGLGTEAFF. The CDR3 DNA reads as TGTGCCAGCAGCGGACTGGGCACTGAAGCTTTCTTT.

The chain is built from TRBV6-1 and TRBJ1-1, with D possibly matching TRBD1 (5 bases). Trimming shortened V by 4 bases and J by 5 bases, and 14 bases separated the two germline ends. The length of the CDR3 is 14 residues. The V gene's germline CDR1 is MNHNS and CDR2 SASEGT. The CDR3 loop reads CASSVGKEGTEAFF. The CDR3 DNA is TGTGCCAGCAGTGTAGGGAAGGAGGGGACTGAAGCTTTCTTT.

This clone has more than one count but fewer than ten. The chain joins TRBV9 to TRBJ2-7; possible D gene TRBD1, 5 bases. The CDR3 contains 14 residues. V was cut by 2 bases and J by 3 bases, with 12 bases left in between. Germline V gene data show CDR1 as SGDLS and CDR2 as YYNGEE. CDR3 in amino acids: CASSVGQGNYEQYF. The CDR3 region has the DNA TGTGCCAGCAGCGTGGGGCAGGGAAACTACGAGCAGTACTTC.

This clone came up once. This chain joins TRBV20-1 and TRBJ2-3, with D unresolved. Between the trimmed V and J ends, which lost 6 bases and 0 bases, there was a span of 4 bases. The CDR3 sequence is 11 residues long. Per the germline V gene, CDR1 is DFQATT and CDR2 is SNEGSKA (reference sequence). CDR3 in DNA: TGCAGTGCCCACAGCACAGATACGCAGTATTTT. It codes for CSAHSTDTQYF.